Each of the 9 T cell receptor beta chains below was sequenced from the same sample in a study of read filtering for tumor transcriptome and immune sequencing. The library was built from about 0.4 ug RNA with molecular barcoded adaptors for alpha/delta and beta/gamma chains. TCRdb redid the calling of the reads with MiXCR, one entry per CDR3 protein. The data show more than 30,000 distinct CDR3 sequences, with less than 15% seen just once and around 19% held by the top ten. The specimen sequenced was a population of CD138-negative cells sorted from bone marrow. The receptor source for this set is a donor at least 40 years old with multiple myeloma.

This clonotype was seen at least ten times. The chain is built from TRBV20-1 and TRBJ2-1; D is possibly TRBD1 (5 bases). Trimming shortened V by 0 bases and J by 3 bases, and 12 bases separated the two germline ends. The germline V gene encodes CDR1 DFQATT and CDR2 SNEGSKA (reference sequence). This CDR3 is built from 15 residues. The CDR3 loop is CSARDLQGSYNEQFF. The DNA of the CDR3 is TGCAGTGCTAGAGATCTGCAGGGTAGCTACAATGAGCAGTTCTTC.

This clonotype was counted ten times or more. The chain has TRBV27 and TRBJ2-5; D possibly matches TRBD1 or TRBD2 (5 bases each). The CDR3 has 13 amino acids. Germline lookup yields CDR1 MNHEY and CDR2 SMNVEV (reference sequence). V was cut by 3 bases and J by 5 bases, with 10 bases left in between. The CDR3 sequence is CASSLGPGETQYF. Here the CDR3 DNA reads TGTGCCAGCAGTTTGGGACCGGGGGAGACCCAGTACTTC.

The rearrangement links TRBV6-5 to TRBJ1-1; D might be TRBD1 (6 bases). The length of the CDR3 is 16 residues. Germline lookup yields CDR1 MNHEY and CDR2 SVGAGI. V lost 0 bases, J lost 5 bases, and 16 bases lay in between. The CDR3 reads CASSYSIRRGRTEAFF. CDR3 nucleotides: TGTGCCAGCAGTTACTCGATACGCAGGGGCAGGACTGAAGCTTTCTTT.

This clonotype was observed a handful of times. The V and J genes are TRBV27 and TRBJ1-1; D is ambiguous. CDR3 length: 14 amino acids. The germline V and J ends were trimmed by 6 bases and 0 bases, with 11 bases remaining between them. The germline gives CDR1 MNHEY, CDR2 SMNVEV (reference sequence). The CDR3 sequence: CASREDGLNTEAFF. The CDR3 DNA is TGTGCCAGCAGGGAGGACGGATTGAACACTGAAGCTTTCTTT.

This clonotype was counted many times. This rearrangement joins TRBV5-1 to TRBJ2-2; 8 positions match TRBD1. This CDR3 has 13 amino acids. V was pared by 4 bases and J by 6 bases, with 2 bases of the junction left unmatched. Germline CDR1 reads SGHRS; CDR2 reads YFSETQ. Here the CDR3 DNA reads TGCGCCAGCAGCGTACAGGGGGCCGGGGAGCTGTTTTTT. Translated: CASSVQGAGELFF. Drawing the rest from reference TRBV5-1 and TRBJ2-2, the complete variable domain is KAGVTQTPRYLIKTRGQQVTLSCSPISGHRSVSWYQQTPGQGLQFLFEYFSETQRNKGNFPGRFSGRQFSNSRSEMNVSTLELGDSALYLCASSVQGAGELFFGEGSRLTVL.

Many counts were recorded for this clonotype. The chain carries TRBV6-1 and TRBJ2-3; 8 nucleotides agree with TRBD2. Looked up from germline, CDR1 is MNHNS and CDR2 is SASEGT. The CDR3 is 14 residues long. The V and J ends lost 6 bases and 2 bases, in that order; junction bases with no gene match: 4. DNA of the CDR3: TGTGCCAGCAGGATAGCGGGACTCACAGATACGCAGTATTTT. Amino acid sequence: CASRIAGLTDTQYF.

Regarding this clonotype: This sequence may be a read error, since a much larger clone differs from it by one base. The chain uses TRBV27 and TRBJ2-1; 7 bases are shared with TRBD1. This CDR3 comprises 14 residues. The germline V gene has CDR1 MNHEY and CDR2 SMNVEV (reference sequence). CDR3 residues: CASTRRDSTNERFF. Written as DNA, the CDR3 is TGTGCCAGCACCCGACGGGACAGTACCAATGAGCGGTTCTTC.

This clonotype was recorded many times. V is TRBV29-1 and J is TRBJ2-3; a weak D match, TRBD2 (7 bases). The V gene's germline CDR1 is SQVTM and CDR2 ANQGSEA. The CDR3 has 14 residues. V was pared by 3 bases and J by 0 bases, with 10 bases between. This CDR3 is CSVDAGASTDTQYF. Written as DNA, the CDR3 is TGCAGCGTTGATGCGGGGGCCAGCACAGATACGCAGTATTTT.

This clonotype was seen at least ten times. V and J are TRBV3-1 and TRBJ1-1, with D possibly being TRBD1 (6 bases). Trimming removed 5 bases at V and 5 bases at J, with 15 bases between. The CDR3 runs to 14 residues. Germline V gene lookup returns CDR1 LGHDT and CDR2 YNNKEL (reference sequence). The CDR3 region has the DNA TGTGCCAGCAGCATAACAGGGAGTAGGACTGAAGCTTTCTTT. It yields the protein CASSITGSRTEAFF. The full variable domain, in which reference TRBV3-1 and TRBJ1-1 provide the parts outside the CDR3, is DTAVSQTPKYLVTQMGNDKSIKCEQNLGHDTMYWYKQDSKKFLKIMFSYNNKELIINETVPNRFSPKSPDKAHLNLHINSLELGDSAVYFCASSITGSRTEAFFGQGTRLTVV.